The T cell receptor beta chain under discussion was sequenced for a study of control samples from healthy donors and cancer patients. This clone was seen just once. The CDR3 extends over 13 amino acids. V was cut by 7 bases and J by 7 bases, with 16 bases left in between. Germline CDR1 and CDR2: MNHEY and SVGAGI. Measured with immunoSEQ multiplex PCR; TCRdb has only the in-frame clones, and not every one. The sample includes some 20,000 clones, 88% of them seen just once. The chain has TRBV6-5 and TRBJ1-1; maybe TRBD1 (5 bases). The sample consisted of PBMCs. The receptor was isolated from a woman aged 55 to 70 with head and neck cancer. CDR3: CASTKTITGEAFF. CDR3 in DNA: TGTGCCAGCACCAAGACCATAACAGGTGAAGCTTTCTTT.